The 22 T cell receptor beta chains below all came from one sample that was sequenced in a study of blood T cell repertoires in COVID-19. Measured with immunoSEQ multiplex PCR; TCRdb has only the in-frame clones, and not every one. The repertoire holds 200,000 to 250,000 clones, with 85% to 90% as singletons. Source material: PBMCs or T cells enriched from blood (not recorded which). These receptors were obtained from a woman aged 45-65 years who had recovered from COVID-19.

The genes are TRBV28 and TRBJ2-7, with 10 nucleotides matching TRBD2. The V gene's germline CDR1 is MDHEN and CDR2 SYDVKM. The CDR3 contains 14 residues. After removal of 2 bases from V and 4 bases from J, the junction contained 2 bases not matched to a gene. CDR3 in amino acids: CASSLPSGSYEQYF. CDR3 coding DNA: TGTGCCAGCAGTTTACCTAGCGGGAGTTACGAGCAGTACTTC. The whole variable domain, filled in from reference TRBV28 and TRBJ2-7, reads DVKVTQSSRYLVKRTGEKVFLECVQDMDHENMFWYRQDPGLGLRLIYFSYDVKMKEKGDIPEGYSVSREKKERFSLILESASTNQTSMYLCASSLPSGSYEQYFGPGTRLTVT.

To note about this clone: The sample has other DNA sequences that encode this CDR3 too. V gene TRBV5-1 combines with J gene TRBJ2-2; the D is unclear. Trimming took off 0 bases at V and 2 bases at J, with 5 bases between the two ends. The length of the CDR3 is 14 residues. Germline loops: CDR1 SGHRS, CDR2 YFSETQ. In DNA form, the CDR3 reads TGCGCCAGCAGCTTGGCCACAAACACCGGGGAGCTGTTTTTT. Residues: CASSLATNTGELFF.

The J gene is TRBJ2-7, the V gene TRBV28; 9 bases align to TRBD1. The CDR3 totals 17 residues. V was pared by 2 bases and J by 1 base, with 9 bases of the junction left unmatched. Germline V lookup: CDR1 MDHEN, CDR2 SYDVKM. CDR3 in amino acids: CASSLNRDRERSYEQYF. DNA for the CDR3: TGTGCCAGCAGTTTAAACCGGGACAGGGAAAGGTCCTACGAGCAGTACTTC. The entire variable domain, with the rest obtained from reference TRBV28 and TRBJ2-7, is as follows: DVKVTQSSRYLVKRTGEKVFLECVQDMDHENMFWYRQDPGLGLRLIYFSYDVKMKEKGDIPEGYSVSREKKERFSLILESASTNQTSMYLCASSLNRDRERSYEQYFGPGTRLTVT.

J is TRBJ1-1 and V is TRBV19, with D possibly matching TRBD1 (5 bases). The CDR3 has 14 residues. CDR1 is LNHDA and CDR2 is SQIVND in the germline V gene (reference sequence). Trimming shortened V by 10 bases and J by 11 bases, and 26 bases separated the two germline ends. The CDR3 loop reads CATSLGTLAALAFF. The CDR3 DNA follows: TGTGCCACCTCACTGGGGACTCTCGCCGCGTTGGCTTTCTTT. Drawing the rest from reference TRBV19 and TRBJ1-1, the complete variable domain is DGGITQSPKYLFRKEGQNVTLSCEQNLNHDAMYWYRQDPGQGLRLIYYSQIVNDFQKGDIAEGYSVSREKKESFPLTVTSAQKNPTAFYLCATSLGTLAALAFFGQGTRLTVV.

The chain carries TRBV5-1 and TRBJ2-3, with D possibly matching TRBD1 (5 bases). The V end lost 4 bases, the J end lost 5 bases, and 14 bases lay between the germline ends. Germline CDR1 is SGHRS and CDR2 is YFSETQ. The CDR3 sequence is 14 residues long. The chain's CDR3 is CASSLPVGEDTQYF. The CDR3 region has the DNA TGCGCCAGCAGCCTGCCTGTAGGGGAAGATACGCAGTATTTT.

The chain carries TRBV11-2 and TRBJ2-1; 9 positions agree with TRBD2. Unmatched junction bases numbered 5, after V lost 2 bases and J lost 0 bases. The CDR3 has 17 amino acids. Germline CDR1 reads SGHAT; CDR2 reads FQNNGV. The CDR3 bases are TGTGCCAGCAGCTTACTAGCGGGGTCTCTCTCCTACAATGAGCAGTTCTTC. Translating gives CASSLLAGSLSYNEQFF.

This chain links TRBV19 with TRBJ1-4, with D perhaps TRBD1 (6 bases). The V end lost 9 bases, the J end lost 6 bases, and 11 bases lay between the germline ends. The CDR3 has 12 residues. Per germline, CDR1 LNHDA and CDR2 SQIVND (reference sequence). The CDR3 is CASSGTYEKLFF. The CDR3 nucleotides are TGTGCCAGCTCCGGGACATATGAAAAACTGTTTTTT.

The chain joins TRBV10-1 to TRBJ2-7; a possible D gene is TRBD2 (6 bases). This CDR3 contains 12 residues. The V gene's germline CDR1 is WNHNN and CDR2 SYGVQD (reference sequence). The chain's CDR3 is CTPVDYLYEQYF. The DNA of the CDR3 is TGCACCCCGGTGGACTACCTCTACGAGCAGTACTTC.

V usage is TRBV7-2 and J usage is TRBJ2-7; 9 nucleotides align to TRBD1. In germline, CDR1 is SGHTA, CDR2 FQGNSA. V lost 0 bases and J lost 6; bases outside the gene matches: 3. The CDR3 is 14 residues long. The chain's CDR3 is CASSLATGGGEQYF. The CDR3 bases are TGTGCCAGCAGCTTAGCCACAGGGGGCGGCGAGCAGTACTTC.

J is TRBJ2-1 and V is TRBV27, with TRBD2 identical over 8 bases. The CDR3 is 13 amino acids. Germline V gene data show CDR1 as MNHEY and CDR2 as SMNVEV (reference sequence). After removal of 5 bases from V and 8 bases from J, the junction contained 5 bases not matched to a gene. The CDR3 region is CASSGAGGDEQFF. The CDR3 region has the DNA TGTGCCAGCAGTGGGGCGGGGGGAGATGAGCAGTTCTTC.

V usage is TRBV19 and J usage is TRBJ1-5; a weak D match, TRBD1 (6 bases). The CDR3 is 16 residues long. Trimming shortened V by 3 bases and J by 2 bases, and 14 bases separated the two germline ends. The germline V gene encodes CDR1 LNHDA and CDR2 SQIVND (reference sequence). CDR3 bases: TGTGCCAGTAGTATTGAAGGCAACAGGGGCAATCAGCCCCAGCATTTT. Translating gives CASSIEGNRGNQPQHF.

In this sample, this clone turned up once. The CDR3 nucleotides read TGTGCCAGCAGCCGCCGGGGGGGGCCCGGGGAGCTGTTTTTT. This codes for CASSRRGGPGELFF. This chain connects TRBV3-1 (or the pseudogene TRBV3-2) to TRBJ2-2; 8 nucleotides align to TRBD2. V shed 4 bases and J 6 bases; nucleotides not matched to a gene: 4. This CDR3 region has 14 residues. Per the germline V gene, CDR1 is LGHDT and CDR2 is YNNKEL (reference sequence).

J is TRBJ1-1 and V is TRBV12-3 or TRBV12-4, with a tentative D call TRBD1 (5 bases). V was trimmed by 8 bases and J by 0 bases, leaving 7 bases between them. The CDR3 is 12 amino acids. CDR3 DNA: TGTGCCAGCGGGGCCATGAACACTGAAGCTTTCTTT. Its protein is CASGAMNTEAFF.

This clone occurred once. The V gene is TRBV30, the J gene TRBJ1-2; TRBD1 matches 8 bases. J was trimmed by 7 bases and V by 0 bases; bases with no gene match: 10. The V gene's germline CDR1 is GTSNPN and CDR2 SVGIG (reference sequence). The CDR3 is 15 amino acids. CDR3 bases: TGTGCCTGGAGTGTAGATAGCAGGGGGCGAGGTGGCTACACCTTC. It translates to CAWSVDSRGRGGYTF.

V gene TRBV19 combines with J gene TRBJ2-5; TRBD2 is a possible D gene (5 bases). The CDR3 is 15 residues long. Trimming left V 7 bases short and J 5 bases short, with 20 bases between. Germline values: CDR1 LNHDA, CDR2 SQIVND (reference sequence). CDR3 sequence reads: CASNSWELVGETQYF. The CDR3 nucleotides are TGTGCCAGTAACTCATGGGAACTAGTAGGTGAGACCCAGTACTTC.

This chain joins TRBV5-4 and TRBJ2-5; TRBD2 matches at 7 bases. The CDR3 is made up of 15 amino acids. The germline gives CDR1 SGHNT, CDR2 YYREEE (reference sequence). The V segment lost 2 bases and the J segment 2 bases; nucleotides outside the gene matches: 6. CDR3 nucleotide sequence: TGTGCCAGCAGCTTATTTAGCGGGCTACAAGAGACCCAGTACTTC. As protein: CASSLFSGLQETQYF. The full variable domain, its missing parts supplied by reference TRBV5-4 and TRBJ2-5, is ETGVTQSPTHLIKTRGQQVTLRCSSQSGHNTVSWYQQALGQGPQFIFQYYREEENGRGNFPPRFSGLQFPNYSSELNVNALELDDSALYLCASSLFSGLQETQYFGPGTRLLVL.

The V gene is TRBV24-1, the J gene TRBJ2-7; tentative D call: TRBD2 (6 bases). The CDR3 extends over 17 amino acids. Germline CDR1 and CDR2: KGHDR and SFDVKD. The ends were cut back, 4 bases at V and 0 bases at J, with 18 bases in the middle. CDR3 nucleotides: TGTGCCACCAGTGACCGCGCCCGGACCGGGAGCTCCTACGAGCAGTACTTC. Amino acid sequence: CATSDRARTGSSYEQYF.

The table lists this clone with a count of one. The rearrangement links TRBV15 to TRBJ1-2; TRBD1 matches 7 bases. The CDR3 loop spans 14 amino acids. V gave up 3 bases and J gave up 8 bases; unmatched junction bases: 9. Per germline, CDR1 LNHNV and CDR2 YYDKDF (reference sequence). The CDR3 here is CATSRRTTGKGYTF. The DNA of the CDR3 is TGTGCCACCAGCAGGAGAACGACAGGGAAAGGCTACACCTTC.

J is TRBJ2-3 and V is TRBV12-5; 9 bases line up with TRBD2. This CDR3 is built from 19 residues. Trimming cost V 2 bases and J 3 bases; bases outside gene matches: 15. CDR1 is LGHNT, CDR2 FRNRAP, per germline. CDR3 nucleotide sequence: TGTGCTAGTGGTTTGACACCAGGGGGACTAGCCGTCGGGACAGATACGCAGTATTTT. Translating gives CASGLTPGGLAVGTDTQYF.

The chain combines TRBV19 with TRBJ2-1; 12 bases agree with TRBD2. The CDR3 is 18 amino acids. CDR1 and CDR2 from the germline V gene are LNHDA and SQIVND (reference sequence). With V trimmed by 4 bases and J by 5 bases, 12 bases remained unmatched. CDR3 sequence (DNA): TGTGCCAGTAGTACCCGACTAGCGGGAGTAGGGGTTAACAATGAGCAGTTCTTC. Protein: CASSTRLAGVGVNNEQFF. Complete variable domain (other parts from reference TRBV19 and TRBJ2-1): DGGITQSPKYLFRKEGQNVTLSCEQNLNHDAMYWYRQDPGQGLRLIYYSQIVNDFQKGDIAEGYSVSREKKESFPLTVTSAQKNPTAFYLCASSTRLAGVGVNNEQFFGPGTRLTVL.

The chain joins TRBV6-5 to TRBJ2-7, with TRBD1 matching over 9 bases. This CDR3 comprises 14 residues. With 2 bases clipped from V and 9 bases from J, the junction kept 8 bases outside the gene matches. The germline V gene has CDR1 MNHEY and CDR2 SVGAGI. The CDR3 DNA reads TGTGCCAGCAGTTACGGGACAGGGAATTCTTGGCAGTACTTC. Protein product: CASSYGTGNSWQYF.

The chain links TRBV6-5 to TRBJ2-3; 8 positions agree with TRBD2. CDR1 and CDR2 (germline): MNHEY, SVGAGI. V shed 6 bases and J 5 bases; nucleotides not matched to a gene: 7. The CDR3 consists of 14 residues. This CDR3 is CASRQREQGDTQYF. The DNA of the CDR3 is TGTGCCAGCAGACAGCGGGAGCAGGGAGATACGCAGTATTTT.